These T cell receptor beta chains were read from a single sample in a study of CD49a tissue-resident CD8 T cells in human skin. Assay used: immunoSEQ multiplex PCR; TCRdb lists only in-frame clones, some missing. The sample has a few hundred clones; approximately 76% are singletons. The specimen was CD103- CD8+ T cells sorted from skin dermis. The source of these receptors is a human donor in good health. Each CDR3 is given with its conserved first and last residue. Each record gives: clone size, D gene, J gene, V gene, CDR3 protein, CDR3 DNA. D genes are given only for firm matches. Size values are once, few and many counts, or a class for expanded clones, and some rows have none.

size: NA; D: NA; J: TRBJ2-2; V: TRBV6-5; CDR3: CASSYSSGAGELFF; DNA: TGTGCCAGCAGTTACTCCTCAGGGGCCGGGGAGCTGTTTTTT
size: NA; D: NA; J: TRBJ1-1; V: TRBV27; CDR3: CASSLSIRSEAFF; DNA: TGTGCCAGCAGTTTATCGATACGGTCTGAAGCTTTCTTT
size: NA; D: TRBD2; J: TRBJ2-5; V: TRBV6-1; CDR3: CASSVPPFQASGQETQYF; DNA: TGTGCCAGCAGTGTTCCCCCTTTCCAGGCTAGCGGACAAGAGACCCAGTACTTC
size: large; D: TRBD1; J: TRBJ2-5; V: TRBV13; CDR3: CASSGGTGGLETQYF; DNA: TGTGCCAGCAGCGGGGGGACAGGGGGCTTGGAGACCCAGTACTTC
size: NA; D: NA; J: TRBJ2-2; V: TRBV6-5; CDR3: CASSTQPGGGELFF; DNA: TGTGCCAGCAGTACTCAACCCGGAGGGGGGGAGCTGTTTTTT
size: NA; D: TRBD1; J: TRBJ1-1; V: TRBV10-3; CDR3: CAISGRDRVMNTEAFF; DNA: TGTGCCATCAGTGGCCGGGACAGGGTCATGAACACTGAAGCTTTCTTT
size: NA; D: NA; J: TRBJ1-1; V: TRBV29-1; CDR3: CSVDQGAGSAFF; DNA: TGCAGCGTTGATCAAGGGGCTGGTTCGGCTTTCTTT
size: few; D: TRBD1; J: TRBJ2-4; V: TRBV6-5; CDR3: CAGGQENIQYF; DNA: TGTGCCGGCGGACAGGAAAACATTCAGTACTTC
size: NA; D: TRBD2; J: TRBJ2-2; V: TRBV7-8; CDR3: CASSFKAGGPEWELFF; DNA: TGTGCCAGCAGCTTTAAGGCGGGAGGGCCTGAGTGGGAGCTGTTTTTT
size: NA; D: TRBD2; J: TRBJ2-3; V: TRBV15; CDR3: CATSLAGGSTDTQYF; DNA: TGTGCCACCAGCTTAGCGGGAGGGAGCACAGATACGCAGTATTTT
size: NA; D: NA; J: TRBJ1-2; V: TRBV9; CDR3: CASSPLRDGYTF; DNA: TGTGCCAGCAGCCCCCTCAGGGATGGCTACACCTTC
size: few; D: TRBD2; J: TRBJ2-7; V: TRBV5-4; CDR3: CASSSDGAGGLYEQYF; DNA: TGTGCCAGCAGCTCAGATGGGGCGGGGGGTCTCTACGAGCAGTACTTC
size: NA; D: TRBD2; J: TRBJ2-2; V: TRBV27; CDR3: CASSFAPWWLAGNSGELFF; DNA: TGTGCCAGCAGTTTTGCCCCTTGGTGGCTAGCGGGAAATTCCGGGGAGCTGTTTTTT
size: NA; D: TRBD1; J: TRBJ1-4; V: TRBV7-8; CDR3: CASSFLTGTEKLFF; DNA: TGTGCCAGCAGCTTCCTGACAGGGACAGAAAAACTGTTTTTT
size: NA; D: TRBD1; J: TRBJ1-6; V: TRBV9; CDR3: CASSVGTGGGSPLHF; DNA: TGTGCCAGCAGCGTAGGGACAGGGGGCGGCTCACCCCTCCACTTT
size: NA; D: NA; J: TRBJ1-2; V: TRBV10-2; CDR3: CASLGLTDANYGYTF; DNA: TGCGCCAGCCTTGGTCTGACAGACGCTAACTATGGCTACACCTTC
size: few; D: NA; J: TRBJ1-5; V: TRBV28; CDR3: CASSPQAASNQPQHF; DNA: TGTGCCAGCAGTCCACAGGCAGCCAGCAATCAGCCCCAGCATTTT
size: once; D: NA; J: TRBJ2-7; V: TRBV4-1; CDR3: CASSQDSGKGIFYEQYF; DNA: TGCGCCAGCAGCCAAGATTCCGGGAAGGGCATCTTCTACGAGCAGTACTTC
size: NA; D: TRBD1; J: TRBJ1-4; V: TRBV5-6; CDR3: CASSPADRGAEKLFF; DNA: TGTGCCAGCAGCCCCGCTGACAGGGGTGCTGAAAAACTGTTTTTT
size: NA; D: NA; J: TRBJ2-7; V: TRBV5-4; CDR3: CASSSDRGVSEQYF; DNA: TGTGCCAGCAGCTCGGACAGAGGTGTTTCCGAGCAGTACTTC
size: NA; D: NA; J: TRBJ2-7; V: TRBV10-3; CDR3: CAISEVRNEQYF; DNA: TGTGCCATCAGTGAGGTTAGAAACGAGCAGTACTTC
size: NA; D: TRBD1; J: TRBJ2-7; V: TRBV19; CDR3: CASSTTGTGASYEQYF; DNA: TGTGCCAGTAGTACAACCGGGACAGGGGCCTCCTACGAGCAGTACTTC
size: NA; D: NA; J: TRBJ2-1; V: TRBV7-2; CDR3: CASSPTASSYNEQFF; DNA: TGTGCCAGCAGCCCGACAGCTAGCTCCTACAATGAGCAGTTCTTC
size: NA; D: NA; J: TRBJ2-3; V: TRBV29-1; CDR3: CSVELFQDYTDTQYF; DNA: TGCAGCGTTGAATTGTTTCAGGACTACACAGATACGCAGTATTTT
size: NA; D: TRBD2; J: TRBJ2-2; V: TRBV28; CDR3: CASSEFLAGGPMAGELFF; DNA: TGTGCCAGCAGTGAATTCCTAGCGGGAGGGCCTATGGCCGGGGAGCTGTTTTTT
size: few; D: NA; J: TRBJ1-5; V: TRBV9; CDR3: CASSVDINQPQHF; DNA: TGTGCCAGCAGCGTGGACATCAATCAGCCCCAGCATTTT
size: NA; D: NA; J: TRBJ2-7; V: TRBV6-1; CDR3: CASSEFGGSPYEQYF; DNA: TGTGCCAGCAGTGAATTTGGGGGGTCCCCGTACGAGCAGTACTTC
size: once; D: NA; J: TRBJ1-3; V: TRBV5-1; CDR3: CASAGFLRGNTIYF; DNA: TGCGCCAGCGCGGGGTTTCTGCGGGGAAACACCATATATTTT
size: NA; D: NA; J: TRBJ1-5; V: TRBV7-2; CDR3: CASSSRVLPQHF; DNA: TGTGCCAGCAGCTCCCGCGTATTGCCCCAGCATTTT
size: NA; D: NA; J: TRBJ2-1; V: TRBV27; CDR3: CASSLGTYQSSYNEQFF; DNA: TGTGCCAGCAGTTTAGGGACTTACCAGAGCTCCTACAATGAGCAGTTCTTC
size: NA; D: TRBD1; J: TRBJ2-3; V: TRBV7-8; CDR3: CASSPGTGSLDTQYF; DNA: TGTGCCAGCAGCCCCGGGACAGGCAGCTTAGATACGCAGTATTTT
size: once; D: NA; J: TRBJ2-7; V: TRBV5-6; CDR3: CASSLGAGPEQYF; DNA: TGTGCCAGCAGCTTGGGGGCAGGGCCCGAGCAGTACTTC
size: NA; D: TRBD1; J: TRBJ1-5; V: TRBV27; CDR3: CASSSDRMNQPQHF; DNA: TGTGCCAGCAGTTCGGACAGGATGAATCAGCCCCAGCATTTT
size: NA; D: NA; J: TRBJ2-1; V: TRBV7-9; CDR3: CASSLGWGDEQFF; DNA: TGTGCCAGCAGCTTAGGGTGGGGCGACGAGCAGTTCTTC
size: NA; D: TRBD1; J: TRBJ1-1; V: TRBV11-2; CDR3: CASSDRGSDTEAFF; DNA: TGTGCCAGCAGCGACAGGGGATCGGACACTGAAGCTTTCTTT
size: NA; D: NA; J: TRBJ1-1; V: TRBV27; CDR3: CASSLFGSGTEAFF; DNA: TGTGCCAGCAGTTTATTTGGGTCGGGGACTGAAGCTTTCTTT
size: NA; D: TRBD2; J: TRBJ2-2; V: TRBV10-3; CDR3: CAISEGTINTGELFF; DNA: TGTGCCATCAGCGAAGGGACTATCAACACCGGGGAGCTGTTTTTT
size: NA; D: NA; J: TRBJ2-7; V: TRBV28; CDR3: CASKSLDRSSYEQYF; DNA: TGTGCCAGCAAGTCCCTCGACAGGAGCTCCTACGAGCAGTACTTC
size: NA; D: NA; J: TRBJ1-5; V: TRBV7-8; CDR3: CASSPHRVSSNQPQHF; DNA: TGTGCCAGCAGCCCTCACAGGGTATCGAGCAATCAGCCCCAGCATTTT
size: NA; D: TRBD1; J: TRBJ1-5; V: TRBV30; CDR3: CAWTTGDGQPQHF; DNA: TGTGCCTGGACGACAGGGGACGGTCAGCCCCAGCATTTT